This entry lists 2 T cell receptor beta chains sequenced from one sample in a study of blood T cell repertoires in COVID-19. Sequencing was performed with immunoSEQ multiplex PCR; in TCRdb, only in-frame clones are kept and a portion is missing. The repertoire holds tens of thousands of clones, with 85% to 90% as singletons. The sequencing input was peripheral blood. These receptor sequences come from a man between 65 and 85 years old with acute or convalescent COVID-19.

V is TRBV5-1 and J is TRBJ2-7; D uncertain. The CDR3 is 14 residues long. The V gene's germline CDR1 is SGHRS and CDR2 YFSETQ. V lost 4 bases, J lost 5 bases, and 16 bases lay in between. DNA for the CDR3: TGCGCCAGCAGCGAAGGAGATGCCCTAGACGAGCAGTACGTC. It is translated as CASSEGDALDEQYV.

This rearrangement joins TRBV24-1 to TRBJ2-1; TRBD1 matches 8 bases. CDR1 is KGHDR and CDR2 is SFDVKD in the germline V gene. The CDR3 contains 15 residues. J lost 7 bases, V lost 3 bases, and 7 bases had no gene match. The chain's CDR3 is CATSDPRRTGNEQFF. The DNA of the CDR3 is TGTGCCACCAGTGATCCCCGGAGGACAGGGAATGAGCAGTTCTTC.